The rows below give T cell receptor beta chains drawn from one sample of a study of regulatory T cells in long-lasting Graves disease. TCRdb fed the multiplex PCR reads into MiXCR, producing one record per CDR3 protein. The table includes 500,000 to 800,000 distinct CDR3 sequences, approximately 31% detected once. The starting material was peripheral blood mononuclear cells (PBMCs), obtained when the disease was refractory, from a patient treated with antithyroid drugs. Every receptor here comes from a female donor with Graves disease. CDR3s include the opening cysteine and the closing phenylalanine or tryptophan. D genes are given only for firm matches. Some rows mark clone size as missing; the rest say once, few, many or name a class of expanded clone.

J gene,clone size,V gene,D gene,CDR3 DNA,CDR3 protein
TRBJ1-1,few,TRBV2,TRBD1,TGTGCCAGCATCCTCCAGGGGGCCACTGAAGCTTTCTTT,CASILQGATEAFF
TRBJ2-7,.,TRBV5-1,TRBD1,TGCGCCAGCAGGGGAGACAGGGGGTTCTCCTACGAGCAGTACTTC,CASRGDRGFSYEQYF
TRBJ2-6,.,TRBV6-1,TRBD2,TGTGCCATCAGTGGAAGCCCGGGGGGTCCTGGGGCCAACGTCCTGACTTTC,CAISGSPGGPGANVLTF
TRBJ2-7,few,TRBV29-1,TRBD2,TGCAGCGTTGAAACTAGCGACTCCTACGAGCAGTACTTC,CSVETSDSYEQYF
TRBJ2-7,.,TRBV7-9,TRBD1,TGTGCCAGCAGGTTGACAGGGGCCATCTACGAGCAGTACTTC,CASRLTGAIYEQYF
TRBJ2-1,.,TRBV12-3/TRBV12-4,.,TGTGCCAGCGAGCAGAGGGTTCACGGAGGACCCTACAATGAGCAGTTCTTC,CASEQRVHGGPYNEQFF
TRBJ2-5,many,TRBV7-2,.,TGTGCCAGCAGTCCGCTTTCCGAGACCCAGTACTTC,CASSPLSETQYF
TRBJ1-5,many,TRBV2,.,TGTGCCAGCAGTGATTCAGGGTCGGGTCAGCCCCAGCATTTT,CASSDSGSGQPQHF
TRBJ1-5,.,TRBV3-1,.,TGTGCCAGCAGCCAAGCTCTTCCGGAAGGCAATCAGCCCCAGCATTTT,CASSQALPEGNQPQHF
TRBJ1-1,.,TRBV6-4,TRBD1,TGTGCCAGCAGTTCCCAGACAGGGGGTCTCGCTGAAGCTTTCTTT,CASSSQTGGLAEAFF